This entry concerns a single TCR beta chain. Other DNA sequences within the sample encode an identical CDR3. Between the trimmed V and J ends, which lost 0 bases and 5 bases, there was a span of 8 bases. CDR3 length: 13 residues. In germline, CDR1 is SGDLS, CDR2 YYNGEE. The source of the sample is a study of beta chain features in type 1 diabetes. cDNA synthesis used the whole RNA isolate, giving expressed TCRB sequences. Only in-frame clones appear in the TCRdb table, and some are missing; sequencing was by immunoSEQ multiplex PCR. The sample has 400,000 to 600,000 clones, 30% seen once. The chain combines TRBV9 with TRBJ2-5; D is possibly TRBD1 (6 bases). The sequencing input was naive CD4+ T cells from blood. The clonotype comes from a man between 18 and 29 years old in good health. CDR3 DNA: TGTGCCAGCAGCGTAGGGCAGGGGGAGACCCAGTACTTC. Encoded protein: CASSVGQGETQYF.